The rows below give T cell receptor beta chains drawn from one sample of a study of CD8 T cells in ankylosing spondylitis. TCRdb reprocessed the 5' RACE reads via MiXCR and lists one record per CDR3 protein. This sample has fewer than 250,000 distinct CDR3 sequences, with about 18% found just once. Sequenced sample: blood, either unsorted or a sorted T cell fraction (not recorded which). These receptors were taken from a male donor with ankylosing spondylitis. Each CDR3 is given with its conserved first and last residue. The D gene is left open where the match is weak. Rows give clone size only sometimes, using once, few, many, or a class for an expanded clone.

v_call: TRBV15; d_call: .; cdr3_length: 14; clone_size: .; j_call: TRBJ1-3; cdr3_aa: CATKHPGSGNTIYF; cdr3_nt: TGTGCCACCAAACACCCGGGCTCTGGAAACACCATATATTTT
v_call: TRBV4-1; d_call: .; cdr3_length: 13; clone_size: few; j_call: TRBJ1-1; cdr3_aa: CASGTRQVTEAFF; cdr3_nt: TGCGCCAGCGGTACCCGGCAGGTCACTGAAGCTTTCTTT
v_call: TRBV5-6; d_call: .; cdr3_length: 15; clone_size: few; j_call: TRBJ2-7; cdr3_aa: CASSYPRGGSYEQYF; cdr3_nt: TGTGCCAGCAGCTACCCCCGGGGCGGCTCCTACGAGCAGTACTTC
v_call: TRBV11-2; d_call: .; cdr3_length: 12; clone_size: .; j_call: TRBJ2-1; cdr3_aa: CASSFDWNEQFF; cdr3_nt: TGTGCCAGCAGCTTTGATTGGAATGAGCAGTTCTTC
v_call: TRBV12-3/TRBV12-4; d_call: TRBD2; cdr3_length: 15; clone_size: .; j_call: TRBJ2-1; cdr3_aa: CASSLDFSGSIEQFF; cdr3_nt: TGTGCCAGCAGTTTAGACTTTAGCGGGAGCATTGAGCAGTTCTTC
v_call: TRBV20-1; d_call: .; cdr3_length: 17; clone_size: .; j_call: TRBJ2-3; cdr3_aa: CSARDPVVAYPTDTQYF; cdr3_nt: TGCAGTGCTAGAGATCCAGTGGTAGCGTACCCCACAGATACGCAGTATTTT
v_call: TRBV13; d_call: TRBD2; cdr3_length: 14; clone_size: .; j_call: TRBJ2-7; cdr3_aa: CASSQSGSSYEQYF; cdr3_nt: TGTGCCAGCAGCCAAAGCGGGAGCTCCTACGAGCAGTACTTC
v_call: TRBV12-3/TRBV12-4; d_call: TRBD1; cdr3_length: 16; clone_size: many; j_call: TRBJ1-1; cdr3_aa: CASSLWDRGLDTEAFF; cdr3_nt: TGTGCCAGCAGTTTATGGGACAGGGGGCTTGACACTGAAGCTTTCTTT
v_call: TRBV11-1; d_call: TRBD2; cdr3_length: 18; clone_size: .; j_call: TRBJ2-1; cdr3_aa: CASSLAGISGRSYNEQFF; cdr3_nt: TGTGCCAGCAGCTTAGCGGGAATTAGCGGGAGGTCCTACAATGAGCAGTTCTTC
v_call: TRBV20-1; d_call: .; cdr3_length: 15; clone_size: .; j_call: TRBJ2-3; cdr3_aa: CSARQDPLDTDTQYF; cdr3_nt: TGCAGTGCGAGACAGGATCCCCTTGACACAGATACGCAGTATTTT
v_call: TRBV28; d_call: TRBD2; cdr3_length: 18; clone_size: few; j_call: TRBJ2-3; cdr3_aa: CASSLTIASGSLSDTQYF; cdr3_nt: TGTGCCAGCAGTCTTACTATTGCTAGCGGGAGTTTGTCAGATACGCAGTATTTT
v_call: TRBV6-1; d_call: .; cdr3_length: 13; clone_size: few; j_call: TRBJ1-1; cdr3_aa: CASSEGLTGRAFF; cdr3_nt: TGTGCCAGCAGTGAGGGACTAACAGGGCGAGCTTTCTTT
v_call: TRBV5-1; d_call: .; cdr3_length: 14; clone_size: many; j_call: TRBJ1-1; cdr3_aa: CASSLGQMNTEAFF; cdr3_nt: TGCGCCAGCAGCTTAGGGCAGATGAACACTGAAGCTTTCTTT
v_call: TRBV25-1; d_call: TRBD2; cdr3_length: 16; clone_size: few; j_call: TRBJ2-3; cdr3_aa: CASSEYALAATDTQYF; cdr3_nt: TGTGCCAGCAGTGAATACGCCCTAGCGGCCACAGATACGCAGTATTTT
v_call: TRBV3-1; d_call: .; cdr3_length: 15; clone_size: few; j_call: TRBJ2-1; cdr3_aa: CASSQAPPSHNEQFF; cdr3_nt: TGTGCCAGCAGCCAAGCGCCCCCTTCCCACAATGAGCAGTTCTTC
v_call: TRBV7-9; d_call: .; cdr3_length: 15; clone_size: medium-sized; j_call: TRBJ2-7; cdr3_aa: CASSLAVGISYEQYF; cdr3_nt: TGTGCCAGCAGCTTAGCTGTGGGCATCTCCTACGAGCAGTACTTC
v_call: TRBV2; d_call: .; cdr3_length: 15; clone_size: few; j_call: TRBJ1-6; cdr3_aa: CASRTGSSYNSPLHF; cdr3_nt: TGTGCCAGCAGAACAGGGAGCTCCTATAATTCACCCCTCCACTTT
v_call: TRBV20-1; d_call: TRBD2; cdr3_length: 17; clone_size: .; j_call: TRBJ2-7; cdr3_aa: CSARGTSGRAPGDEQYF; cdr3_nt: TGCAGTGCTAGGGGGACTAGCGGGAGGGCCCCCGGGGATGAGCAGTACTTC
v_call: TRBV4-1; d_call: TRBD2; cdr3_length: 20; clone_size: .; j_call: TRBJ2-1; cdr3_aa: CASSHGYALAGGPSYNEQFF; cdr3_nt: TGCGCCAGCAGCCACGGTTATGCCCTAGCGGGAGGGCCCTCCTACAATGAGCAGTTCTTC
v_call: TRBV3-1; d_call: TRBD2; cdr3_length: 17; clone_size: .; j_call: TRBJ2-5; cdr3_aa: CASSQERLAGGRETQYF; cdr3_nt: TGTGCCAGCAGCCAAGAACGGCTAGCGGGGGGGCGAGAGACCCAGTACTTC
v_call: TRBV29-1; d_call: TRBD1; cdr3_length: 13; clone_size: .; j_call: TRBJ1-2; cdr3_aa: CSVNGQGDYGYTF; cdr3_nt: TGCAGCGTTAACGGACAGGGAGACTATGGCTACACCTTC
v_call: TRBV4-1; d_call: TRBD2; cdr3_length: 18; clone_size: few; j_call: TRBJ2-1; cdr3_aa: CASSQINGGDTSYNEQFF; cdr3_nt: TGCGCCAGCAGCCAAATCAACGGGGGGGACACCTCCTACAATGAGCAGTTCTTC
v_call: TRBV20-1; d_call: TRBD2; cdr3_length: 15; clone_size: many; j_call: TRBJ2-7; cdr3_aa: CSARAEREGTYEQYF; cdr3_nt: TGCAGTGCTAGAGCCGAGCGGGAGGGTACCTACGAGCAGTACTTC
v_call: TRBV2; d_call: .; cdr3_length: 12; clone_size: few; j_call: TRBJ1-1; cdr3_aa: CASTPLGAEAFF; cdr3_nt: TGTGCCAGCACTCCTTTGGGCGCGGAAGCTTTCTTT
v_call: TRBV20-1; d_call: .; cdr3_length: 13; clone_size: .; j_call: TRBJ2-7; cdr3_aa: CSARVTASYEQYF; cdr3_nt: TGCAGTGCTAGAGTTACAGCCTCCTACGAGCAGTACTTC
v_call: TRBV4-1; d_call: .; cdr3_length: 13; clone_size: many; j_call: TRBJ2-7; cdr3_aa: CASSPGTLYEQYF; cdr3_nt: TGCGCCAGCAGCCCCGGGACACTCTACGAGCAGTACTTC
v_call: TRBV25-1; d_call: .; cdr3_length: 14; clone_size: .; j_call: TRBJ1-1; cdr3_aa: CASSDVGRGAEAFF; cdr3_nt: TGTGCCAGCAGTGATGTGGGGCGCGGGGCTGAAGCTTTCTTT
v_call: TRBV7-9; d_call: .; cdr3_length: 13; clone_size: .; j_call: TRBJ2-1; cdr3_aa: CASSLDPDREQFF; cdr3_nt: TGTGCCAGCAGCTTAGATCCGGATAGGGAGCAGTTCTTC
v_call: TRBV12-3/TRBV12-4; d_call: TRBD1; cdr3_length: 14; clone_size: many; j_call: TRBJ1-2; cdr3_aa: CASSLDRGLHGYTF; cdr3_nt: TGTGCCAGCAGTTTAGACAGGGGGCTCCATGGCTACACCTTC
v_call: TRBV28; d_call: .; cdr3_length: 13; clone_size: .; j_call: TRBJ1-2; cdr3_aa: CASTERGGFGYTF; cdr3_nt: TGTGCCAGCACCGAGCGCGGGGGCTTTGGCTACACCTTC
v_call: TRBV28; d_call: TRBD2; cdr3_length: 16; clone_size: .; j_call: TRBJ2-1; cdr3_aa: CASSSITTSGLNEQFF; cdr3_nt: TGTGCCAGCAGCTCTATAACGACTAGCGGGTTAAATGAGCAGTTCTTC
v_call: TRBV28; d_call: .; cdr3_length: 14; clone_size: .; j_call: TRBJ2-7; cdr3_aa: CASLDPRSSYEQYF; cdr3_nt: TGTGCCAGCTTGGACCCAAGGAGCTCCTATGAGCAGTACTTC
v_call: TRBV12-3/TRBV12-4; d_call: .; cdr3_length: 14; clone_size: .; j_call: TRBJ2-1; cdr3_aa: CASSLEVNYNEQFF; cdr3_nt: TGTGCCAGCAGTTTGGAGGTTAACTACAATGAGCAGTTCTTC
v_call: TRBV29-1; d_call: .; cdr3_length: 12; clone_size: .; j_call: TRBJ2-7; cdr3_aa: CSVEDRRYEQYF; cdr3_nt: TGCAGCGTTGAGGACAGAAGGTACGAGCAGTACTTC
v_call: TRBV28; d_call: .; cdr3_length: 14; clone_size: .; j_call: TRBJ2-5; cdr3_aa: CASSLWTLSETQYF; cdr3_nt: TGTGCCAGCAGTTTATGGACGCTAAGCGAGACCCAGTACTTC
v_call: TRBV12-3/TRBV12-4; d_call: .; cdr3_length: 12; clone_size: many; j_call: TRBJ2-2; cdr3_aa: CASSGVTGELFF; cdr3_nt: TGTGCCAGCAGCGGGGTGACCGGGGAGCTGTTTTTT